This is a list of T cell receptor beta chains from one sample in a study of T cell responses to AZD1222 COVID-19 vaccine. The table came from immunoSEQ multiplex PCR; TCRdb's copy has only in-frame clones and leaves some out. In the table there are tens of thousands of clones, approximately 91% of which are singletons. The sequences come from peripheral blood, collected on day 0 of AZD1222 vaccination. All receptors derive from an adult in good health. CDR3s include the opening cysteine and the closing phenylalanine or tryptophan. A D gene is named only where the DNA matches it firmly. Only some rows state a clone size, as once, few, many or a class for expanded clones.

TGTGCCAGCAGCTCGGGACAGGCCTGGTCCTACGAGCAGTACTTC | CASSSGQAWSYEQYF | TRBJ2-7 | TRBD1 | - | TRBV13
TGTGCCAGCAGTTACGGGACAATCGGGTACGAGCAGTACTTC | CASSYGTIGYEQYF | TRBJ2-7 | - | - | TRBV6-5
TGTGCCAGTAGTATAGTCCCAGGAGACAATGAGCAGTTCTTC | CASSIVPGDNEQFF | TRBJ2-1 | - | - | TRBV19
TGTGCCAGCAGCACGCCCCGGACAGGATCCTATGGCTACACCTTC | CASSTPRTGSYGYTF | TRBJ1-2 | TRBD1 | - | TRBV5-4
TGTGCCAGCAGTTTATCTGGCCAGCCCCAGCATTTT | CASSLSGQPQHF | TRBJ1-5 | - | - | TRBV12-3/TRBV12-4
TGTGCCAGCAGTTACTCGACTAGCGGGGGGCCGAAGACCCAGTACTTC | CASSYSTSGGPKTQYF | TRBJ2-5 | TRBD2 | - | TRBV6-2/TRBV6-3
TGTGCCAGCAGCTTACCCCTGGACAGGGGAGAGGAAAAACTGTTTTTT | CASSLPLDRGEEKLFF | TRBJ1-4 | TRBD1 | - | TRBV7-2
TGTGCCAGCGCGCAGGTTTGGGGTTTGGATGAAAAACTGTTTTTT | CASAQVWGLDEKLFF | TRBJ1-4 | - | - | TRBV2
TGTGCCAGCAGTGTGGAGGTCAGCACCGGGGAGCTGTTTTTT | CASSVEVSTGELFF | TRBJ2-2 | - | - | TRBV6-4
TGTGCCAGCAGGTTTCAGGGGGATAACACTGAAGCTTTCTTT | CASRFQGDNTEAFF | TRBJ1-1 | TRBD1 | - | TRBV6-5
TGTGCCAGCAGTTTATCCGGACCGTTCCAGCATTTT | CASSLSGPFQHF | TRBJ1-5 | - | few | TRBV12-3/TRBV12-4
TGTGCCAGCAGCGTTAGTCGGATAAGCTCCTACAATGAGCAGTTCTTC | CASSVSRISSYNEQFF | TRBJ2-1 | - | - | TRBV9
TGTGCCAGTAGTCAGGGACAGAACTACGAGCAGTACTTC | CASSQGQNYEQYF | TRBJ2-7 | TRBD1 | - | TRBV19
TGCAGCGTTGTACAGTCAAGCTCTGGAAACACCATATATTTT | CSVVQSSSGNTIYF | TRBJ1-3 | - | - | TRBV29-1
TGCGCCAGCAGCTTGGTAGGGGGCGCAGATACGCAGTATTTT | CASSLVGGADTQYF | TRBJ2-3 | TRBD1 | - | TRBV5-1
TGTGCCATCAGTGAGTCACAGGTAGGGGATGCTGAAGCTTTCTTT | CAISESQVGDAEAFF | TRBJ1-1 | - | - | TRBV10-3
TGTGCCAGTAGTATAGGGACAGCCAGGTTCGGTGGCTACACCTTC | CASSIGTARFGGYTF | TRBJ1-2 | - | - | TRBV19